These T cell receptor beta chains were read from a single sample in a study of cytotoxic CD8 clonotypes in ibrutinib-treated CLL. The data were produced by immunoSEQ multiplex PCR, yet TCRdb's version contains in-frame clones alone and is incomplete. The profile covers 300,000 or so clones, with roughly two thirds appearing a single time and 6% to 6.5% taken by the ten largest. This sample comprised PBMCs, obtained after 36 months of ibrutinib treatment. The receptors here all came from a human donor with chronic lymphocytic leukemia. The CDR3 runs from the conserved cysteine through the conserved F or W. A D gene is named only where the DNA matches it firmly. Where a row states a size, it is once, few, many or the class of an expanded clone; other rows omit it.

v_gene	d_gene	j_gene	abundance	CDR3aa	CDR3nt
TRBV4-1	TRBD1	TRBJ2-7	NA	CASSQERQGPTYEQYF	TGCGCCAGCAGCCAGGAACGACAGGGTCCTACCTACGAGCAGTACTTC
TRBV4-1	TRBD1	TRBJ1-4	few	CASSQVPRGHGEKLFF	TGCGCCAGCAGCCAAGTACCCAGGGGGCATGGTGAAAAACTGTTTTTT
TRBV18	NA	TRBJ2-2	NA	CASSPYKTGELFF	TGTGCCAGCTCACCATACAAAACCGGGGAGCTGTTTTTT
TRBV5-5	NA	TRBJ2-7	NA	CASSLGQARSYEQYF	TGTGCCAGCAGCTTGGGACAGGCCCGCTCCTACGAGCAGTACTTC
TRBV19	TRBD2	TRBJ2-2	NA	CASGLAGNTGELFF	TGTGCCAGTGGGCTAGCGGGGAACACCGGGGAGCTGTTTTTT
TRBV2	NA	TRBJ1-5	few	CASTMDRRGNQPQHF	TGTGCCAGCACCATGGACCGGAGGGGCAATCAGCCCCAGCATTTT
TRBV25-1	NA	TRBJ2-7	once	CASSESGKSSYEQYF	TGTGCCAGCAGTGAATCGGGGAAGTCGTCTTACGAGCAGTACTTC
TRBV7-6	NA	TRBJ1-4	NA	CASSLFRDRATNEKLFF	TGTGCCAGCAGCTTATTCAGGGACCGAGCAACTAATGAAAAACTGTTTTTT
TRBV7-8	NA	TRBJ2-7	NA	CASSFNTGHYGSSYEQYF	TGTGCCAGCAGCTTCAATACGGGGCATTACGGCAGCTCCTACGAGCAGTACTTC
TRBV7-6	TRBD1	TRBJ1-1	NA	CASSLVGAAGGTEAFF	TGTGCCAGCAGCTTAGTAGGGGCGGCAGGGGGGACTGAAGCTTTCTTT
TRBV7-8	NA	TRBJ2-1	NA	CASSLSAYNEQFF	TGTGCCAGCAGTTTATCAGCGTACAATGAGCAGTTCTTC
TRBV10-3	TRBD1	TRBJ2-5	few	CAISKGQLQETQYF	TGTGCCATCAGTAAGGGACAGCTACAAGAGACCCAGTACTTC
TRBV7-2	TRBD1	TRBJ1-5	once	CASSLLGGRQPQHF	TGTGCCAGCAGCTTACTAGGGGGCAGGCAGCCCCAGCATTTT
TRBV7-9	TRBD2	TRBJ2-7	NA	CASSREGYEQYF	TGTGCCAGCAGTCGGGAGGGCTACGAGCAGTACTTC
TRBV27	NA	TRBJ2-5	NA	CASSLSRQGETQYF	TGTGCCAGCAGTTTATCGCGTCAGGGGGAGACCCAGTACTTC
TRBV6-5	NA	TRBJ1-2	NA	CASSVGDRLDGYTF	TGTGCCAGCAGCGTAGGGGACCGCTTGGATGGCTACACCTTC
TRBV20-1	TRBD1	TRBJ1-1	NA	CSVGQGAEAFF	TGCAGTGTTGGACAGGGGGCCGAAGCTTTCTTT
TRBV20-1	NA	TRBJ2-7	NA	CSAKGQEQYF	TGCAGTGCTAAAGGACAAGAGCAGTACTTC
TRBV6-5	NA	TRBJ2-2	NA	CASSYLTGELFF	TGTGCCAGCAGTTACCTTACCGGGGAGCTGTTTTTT
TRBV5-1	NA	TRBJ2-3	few	CASSLGGTDTQYF	TGCGCCAGCAGCTTGGGCGGCACAGATACGCAGTATTTT
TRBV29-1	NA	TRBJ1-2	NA	CSVEDPGSYGYTF	TGCAGCGTTGAAGATCCAGGTTCCTATGGCTACACCTTC
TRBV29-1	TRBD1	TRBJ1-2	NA	CSVEGGQGRVYGYTF	TGCAGCGTTGAAGGAGGACAGGGCCGAGTCTATGGCTACACCTTC
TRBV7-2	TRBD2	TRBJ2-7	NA	CASSLVLAGGYEQYF	TGTGCCAGCAGCTTAGTGCTAGCGGGAGGTTACGAGCAGTACTTC
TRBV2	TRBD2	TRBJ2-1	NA	CASREPGLAFNEQFF	TGTGCCAGCAGGGAACCGGGACTAGCGTTTAATGAGCAGTTCTTC
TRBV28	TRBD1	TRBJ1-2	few	CASSLSGTGAYGYTF	TGTGCCAGCAGTTTATCTGGGACAGGGGCTTATGGCTACACCTTC
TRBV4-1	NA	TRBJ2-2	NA	CASSQETSAAGSTGELFF	TGCGCCAGCAGCCAAGAGACGTCCGCGGCGGGGAGCACCGGGGAGCTGTTTTTT
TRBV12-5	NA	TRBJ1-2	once	CASGFSGLRGGNYGYTF	TGTGCTAGTGGTTTCTCAGGTTTAAGGGGAGGGAACTATGGCTACACCTTC
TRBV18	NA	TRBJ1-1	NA	CASSREQSGDTGVAFF	TGTGCCAGCTCAAGAGAGCAATCGGGCGACACCGGAGTAGCTTTCTTT
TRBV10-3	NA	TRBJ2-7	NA	CASEGTESYEQYF	TGTGCCAGCGAAGGGACCGAGTCCTACGAGCAGTACTTC
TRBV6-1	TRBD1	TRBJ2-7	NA	CASSEARGTGVNEQYF	TGTGCCAGCAGTGAAGCGCGGGGGACAGGGGTTAACGAGCAGTACTTC
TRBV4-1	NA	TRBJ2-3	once	CASSQDSPVTDTQYF	TGCGCCAGCAGCCAAGATAGTCCAGTTACAGATACGCAGTATTTT
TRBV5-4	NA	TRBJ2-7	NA	CASSSGDPGYEQYF	TGTGCCAGCAGCTCGGGAGACCCAGGATACGAGCAGTACTTC
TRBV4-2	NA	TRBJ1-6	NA	CASSQDLKGSGGARNSPLHF	TGTGCCAGCAGCCAAGATCTAAAGGGTTCGGGGGGAGCCCGGAATTCACCCCTCCACTTT
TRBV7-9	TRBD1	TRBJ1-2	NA	CASSRGQVYGYTF	TGTGCCAGCAGCAGGGGACAGGTTTATGGCTACACCTTC
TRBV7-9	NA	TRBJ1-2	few	CASSAGPSNYGYTF	TGTGCCAGCAGCGCGGGCCCAAGCAACTATGGCTACACCTTC
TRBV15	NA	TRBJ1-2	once	CATSRNLVPGVGYTF	TGTGCCACCAGCAGAAACCTGGTTCCCGGGGTTGGCTACACCTTC
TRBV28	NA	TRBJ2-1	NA	CASSLRWRSSYNEQFF	TGTGCCAGCAGTTTGAGGTGGCGGAGCTCCTACAATGAGCAGTTCTTC
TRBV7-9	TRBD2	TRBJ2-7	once	CASSHQPGLAGMIYEQYF	TGTGCCAGCAGCCATCAGCCGGGACTAGCGGGCATGATCTACGAGCAGTACTTC
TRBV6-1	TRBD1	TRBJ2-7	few	CASNRGVYEQYF	TGTGCCAGCAACAGGGGGGTCTACGAGCAGTACTTC
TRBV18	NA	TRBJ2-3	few	CASSPRQLFSTDTQYF	TGTGCCAGCTCACCACGGCAGCTATTTAGCACAGATACGCAGTATTTT
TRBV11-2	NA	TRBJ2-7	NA	CASSLGLNSYEQYF	TGTGCCAGCAGTTTGGGGCTGAACTCCTACGAGCAGTACTTC